This paragraph covers one TCR beta chain sequence. The antigen remains unidentified. Cells designated naive CD8 were CD45RO-negative and were positively selected for CCR7, with terminally differentiated effector memory CD45RA+ cells excluded. V shed 0 bases, J shed 8 bases, and the junction held 4 bases outside the gene matches. There are 16 residues in the CDR3. In germline, CDR1 is LGHNA, CDR2 YSLEER. Deep level was the assay's run setting. Authors' analysis steps: Filtering differed, since immunoSEQ gave only junction sequences and no quality scores. Assay: immunoSEQ multiplex PCR; the TCRdb copy retains only in-frame clones and omits some. D and trimming were read from the DNA, whereas the V and J calls and clone size are those reported in that table. In the table there are some 2,000,000 clones, just under 95% of which are singletons. The data were obtained in a study of shared clonotypes between healthy human individuals. The wider study: Each donor contributed plates that comprised three CD4 naive, three CD4 memory, two CD8 naive and one CD8 memory.

General study findings and limits: The four-donor shared clonotypes exceeded non-shared clonotypes in generation probability, with non-shared ones scoring lower.

The chain employs TRBV4-3 and TRBJ2-1, with TRBD2 matching over 13 bases. The sequenced sample was naive CD8+ T cells sorted from blood. This TCR came from a man younger than 30 in good health. The CDR3 DNA reads TGCGCCAGCAGCCAAGATAGACTAGCGGGAGGCTATGAGCAGTTCTTC. Translated, it gives CASSQDRLAGGYEQFF.